The 23 T cell receptor beta chains listed next were all sequenced from one sample in a study of cytomegalovirus exposure and HLA in healthy donors. TCRdb's copy holds only in-frame clones and misses some; the assay was immunoSEQ multiplex PCR. This sample has fewer than 200,000 clones, with 80% to 85% found just once. The sequencing input was PBMCs. The receptors were gathered from a young woman in good health and CMV-seropositive.

This sequence joins TRBV27 and TRBJ1-5, with TRBD1 identical over 7 bases. CDR1 and CDR2 from the germline V gene are MNHEY and SMNVEV (reference sequence). The J segment lost 7 bases and the V segment lost 0 bases, leaving 6 bases of the junction unmatched. The CDR3 sequence is 15 residues long. For the CDR3, the DNA is TGTGCCAGCAGTTTATCGGGACAGCCCAGGCAGCCCCAGCATTTT. Its translation is CASSLSGQPRQPQHF.

This clone has only a few counts. The gene calls are TRBV20-1 and TRBJ1-2; no reliable D call. CDR1 DFQATT and CDR2 SNEGSKA come from the germline V gene (reference sequence). CDR3 length equals 10 residues. V was cut by 3 bases and J by 3 bases, with 2 bases left in between. The CDR3 DNA reads TGCAGTGCTAGCGACTATGGCTACACCTTC. It specifies CSASDYGYTF.

J is TRBJ1-2 and V is TRBV5-4, with D perhaps TRBD1 (6 bases). The germline gives CDR1 SGHNT, CDR2 YYREEE (reference sequence). Between the trimmed V and J ends, which lost 4 bases and 5 bases, there was a span of 15 bases. The CDR3 is 14 residues long. CDR3 amino acids: CASSDGQHYYGYTF. The DNA for the CDR3 is TGTGCCAGCAGCGACGGACAGCATTATTATGGCTACACCTTC.

J is TRBJ2-7 and V is TRBV13, with D unclear. CDR1 is PRHDT, CDR2 FYEKMQ, per germline (reference sequence). The CDR3 sequence is 12 residues long. V was pared by 3 bases and J by 5 bases, with 8 bases between. CDR3 bases: TGTGCCAGCAGCTTCATCCGGGACGAGCAGTACTTC. Protein product: CASSFIRDEQYF.

V is TRBV5-5 and J is TRBJ1-1, with a possible D match to TRBD1 (6 bases). The CDR3 sequence is 13 residues long. V lost 5 bases and J lost 1, with 9 bases in between. The germline CDR1 and CDR2 sequences are SGHKS and YYEKEE (reference sequence). The CDR3 DNA is TGTGCCAGCAGGAACAGGGAGAACACTGAAGCTTTCTTT. Translating gives CASRNRENTEAFF.

V and J are TRBV11-2 and TRBJ1-1, with 8 bases aligning to TRBD1. The CDR3 has 17 residues. CDR1 and CDR2 from the germline V gene are SGHAT and FQNNGV. J lost 1 base, V lost 1 base, and 8 bases had no gene match. The CDR3 nucleotides read TGTGCCAGCAGCTTAGCTCCCAGGGGGCAAGCGAACACTGAAGCTTTCTTT. Translated, it gives CASSLAPRGQANTEAFF.

The V call is TRBV6-5, the J call TRBJ1-5; no reliable D call. V dropped 2 bases and J dropped 5 bases, with 7 bases sitting between them. The CDR3 has 13 amino acids. The germline gives CDR1 MNHEY, CDR2 SVGAGI. Written as DNA, the CDR3 is TGTGCCAGCAGTTACGACCGGGATCAGCCCCAGCATTTT. Translation gives CASSYDRDQPQHF.

V usage is TRBV6-5 and J usage is TRBJ2-7; D perhaps matches TRBD1 (7 bases). Germline CDR1 MNHEY, CDR2 SVGAGI. Trimming shortened V by 6 bases and J by 3 bases, and 18 bases separated the two germline ends. The CDR3 runs to 15 residues. The CDR3 is CASRDTQGRGYEQYF. The CDR3, as DNA: TGTGCCAGCAGGGACACACAGGGGCGGGGCTACGAGCAGTACTTC.

The J gene is TRBJ1-1, the V gene TRBV9; TRBD1 aligns across 8 bases. The CDR3 spans 16 residues. Trimming took 0 bases from V and 0 from J; bases not matched to a gene: 4. Germline lookup yields CDR1 SGDLS and CDR2 YYNGEE. The CDR3 loop reads CASSVGTGWVNTEAFF. The DNA of the CDR3 is TGTGCCAGCAGCGTAGGGACAGGGTGGGTGAACACTGAAGCTTTCTTT.

This sequence joins TRBV5-4 and TRBJ2-3; perhaps TRBD1 as D (6 bases). Trimming removed 2 bases from V and 5 bases from J, with 21 bases in between. The germline V gene has CDR1 SGHNT and CDR2 YYREEE (reference sequence). This CDR3 is built from 17 residues. The CDR3 reads CASSLELGTSDGDTQYF. The CDR3 DNA is TGTGCCAGCAGCTTAGAGTTGGGGACAAGTGATGGAGATACGCAGTATTTT. Full variable domain (outside the CDR3, taken from reference TRBV5-4 and TRBJ2-3): ETGVTQSPTHLIKTRGQQVTLRCSSQSGHNTVSWYQQALGQGPQFIFQYYREEENGRGNFPPRFSGLQFPNYSSELNVNALELDDSALYLCASSLELGTSDGDTQYFGPGTRLTVL.

The sample holds one count of this clone. This chain joins TRBV11-1 and TRBJ2-7; tentatively, D is TRBD2 (5 bases). The ends were cut back, 5 bases at V and 3 bases at J, with 23 bases in the middle. There are 17 residues in the CDR3. Germline CDR1 SGHAT, CDR2 FQDESV (reference sequence). In nucleotides, the CDR3 is TGTGCCAGCAGCCCAGCCGGCCCGGGGATGATTTACTACGAGCAGTACTTC. Protein sequence: CASSPAGPGMIYYEQYF.

DNA for the CDR3: TGCAGCGTGGCCCCTGACACTGAAGCTTTCTTT. Residues: CSVAPDTEAFF. The chain uses TRBV29-1 and TRBJ1-1; D is ambiguous. CDR3 size: 11 residues. The V gene lost 6 bases and the J gene lost 3 bases, with 8 bases spanning the gap. The germline gives CDR1 SQVTM, CDR2 ANQGSEA.

The chain carries TRBV19 and TRBJ2-5; 13 bases match TRBD2. V trimming: 4 bases; J trimming: 4 bases; junction bases outside the gene matches: 6. This CDR3 comprises 16 residues. CDR1 LNHDA and CDR2 SQIVND come from the germline V gene (reference sequence). The CDR3 here is CASSTGLAGPGETQYF. The CDR3 DNA reads as TGTGCCAGTAGTACGGGACTAGCGGGGCCTGGAGAGACCCAGTACTTC. Drawing the rest from reference TRBV19 and TRBJ2-5, the complete variable domain is DGGITQSPKYLFRKEGQNVTLSCEQNLNHDAMYWYRQDPGQGLRLIYYSQIVNDFQKGDIAEGYSVSREKKESFPLTVTSAQKNPTAFYLCASSTGLAGPGETQYFGPGTRLLVL.

The chain joins TRBV20-1 to TRBJ2-1, with a possible D match to TRBD2 (7 bases). The V end was cut by 5 bases, the J end by 9 bases, with 11 bases between. There are 11 residues in the CDR3. Germline V CDR1 and CDR2: DFQATT, SNEGSKA (reference sequence). CDR3 in DNA: TGCAGTGCTCATAGGGGGGGTGAGCAGTTCTTC. This translates into CSAHRGGEQFF.

V and J are TRBV19 and TRBJ1-2; D gene unclear. Trimming took off 4 bases at V and 2 bases at J, with 17 bases between the two ends. This CDR3 has 16 residues. Germline-derived CDR1 and CDR2 are LNHDA and SQIVND (reference sequence). The CDR3 is CASSTSGGNSNYGYTF. CDR3 in DNA: TGTGCCAGTAGTACGTCGGGAGGGAATTCAAACTATGGCTACACCTTC. Variable domain in full (rest from reference TRBV19 and TRBJ1-2): DGGITQSPKYLFRKEGQNVTLSCEQNLNHDAMYWYRQDPGQGLRLIYYSQIVNDFQKGDIAEGYSVSREKKESFPLTVTSAQKNPTAFYLCASSTSGGNSNYGYTFGSGTRLTVV.

The chain has TRBV7-8 and TRBJ2-3; D not certain. In germline, CDR1 is SGHVS, CDR2 FQNEAQ. Trimming removed 1 base at V and 7 bases at J, with 12 bases between. CDR3 length: 14 residues. Here the CDR3 reads CASSLVSRGNTQYF. The CDR3 DNA sequence: TGTGCCAGCAGCTTAGTGTCTAGAGGAAATACGCAGTATTTT.

The chain carries TRBV6-1 and TRBJ2-7; 7 positions match TRBD1. The CDR3 extends over 14 amino acids. Losses at the gene ends were 3 bases for V and 3 bases for J; bases not matched to a gene: 5. Germline CDR1 reads MNHNS; CDR2 reads SASEGT. CDR3 sequence (DNA): TGTGCCAGCAGTGAGGCCAGGGGGTTCTACGAGCAGTACTTC. Translating it yields CASSEARGFYEQYF.

The genes are TRBV7-8 and TRBJ2-5; unclear D gene. V shed 5 bases and J shed 6 bases, with 16 bases lying between them. The CDR3 contains 14 residues. Germline V gene sequence: CDR1 SGHVS, CDR2 FQNEAQ. The CDR3 region has the DNA TGTGCCAGCAGCGACTCGTGGAGATCAAAGACCCAGTACTTC. Residues: CASSDSWRSKTQYF.

This clone turned up a few times. The rearrangement joins TRBV28 to TRBJ2-7; 15 bases match TRBD2. The length of the CDR3 is 15 residues. Germline V gene data show CDR1 as MDHEN and CDR2 as SYDVKM. V shed 7 bases and J 5 bases; nucleotides not matched to a gene: 6. The DNA for the CDR3 is TGTGCCAGCACACCGGGACTAGCGGGGGGCGACGAGCAGTACTTC. Amino acids: CASTPGLAGGDEQYF.

This chain uses TRBV7-9 with TRBJ2-7; TRBD1 is a possible D gene (6 bases). V was pared by 5 bases and J by 2 bases, with 13 bases between. The CDR3 is made up of 14 amino acids. Germline V gene sequence: CDR1 SEHNR, CDR2 FQNEAQ (reference sequence). The CDR3 region is CASSHRASPYEQYF. The CDR3 nucleotides are TGTGCCAGCAGCCACAGGGCCAGCCCCTACGAGCAGTACTTC. Drawing the rest from reference TRBV7-9 and TRBJ2-7, the complete variable domain is DTGVSQNPRHKITKRGQNVTFRCDPISEHNRLYWYRQTLGQGPEFLTYFQNEAQLEKSRLLSDRFSAERPKGSFSTLEIQRTEQGDSAMYLCASSHRASPYEQYFGPGTRLTVT.

The chain is built from TRBV6-5 and TRBJ1-1, with TRBD1 matching 9 bases. Losses at the gene ends were 7 bases for V and 3 bases for J; bases not matched to a gene: 9. CDR3 length equals 15 residues. Looked up from germline, CDR1 is MNHEY and CDR2 is SVGAGI. The CDR3 sequence is CASKRRTGVDTEAFF. The DNA for the CDR3 is TGTGCCAGCAAGAGGAGGACAGGGGTTGACACTGAAGCTTTCTTT.

The V gene is TRBV2, the J gene TRBJ2-3; TRBD2 is a possible D gene (7 bases). Per germline, CDR1 SNHLY and CDR2 FYNNEI. CDR3 length equals 14 residues. Trimming shortened V by 1 base and J by 9 bases, and 14 bases separated the two germline ends. The CDR3: CASSEGGGLTTQYF. CDR3 sequence (DNA): TGTGCCAGCAGTGAAGGGGGGGGCCTTACGACGCAGTATTTT.

The chain employs TRBV5-5 and TRBJ1-5; 8 positions match TRBD1. This CDR3 region has 15 residues. Germline values: CDR1 SGHKS, CDR2 YYEKEE (reference sequence). The ends lost 5 bases at V and 0 bases at J; junction bases unmatched: 4. The CDR3 sequence: CASSPGTGSNQPQHF. The CDR3 DNA reads as TGTGCCAGCAGTCCCGGGACAGGTAGCAATCAGCCCCAGCATTTT.